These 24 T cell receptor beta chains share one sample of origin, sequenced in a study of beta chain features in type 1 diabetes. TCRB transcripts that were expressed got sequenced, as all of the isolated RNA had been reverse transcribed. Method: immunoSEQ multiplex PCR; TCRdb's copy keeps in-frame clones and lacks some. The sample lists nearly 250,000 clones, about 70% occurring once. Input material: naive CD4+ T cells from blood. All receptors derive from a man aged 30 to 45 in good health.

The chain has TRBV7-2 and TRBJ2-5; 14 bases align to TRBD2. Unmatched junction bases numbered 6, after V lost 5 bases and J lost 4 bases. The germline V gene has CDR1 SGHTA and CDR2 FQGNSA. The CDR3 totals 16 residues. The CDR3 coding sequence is TGTGCCAGCAGCAAGGGACTAGCGGGAGTGTCAGAGACCCAGTACTTC. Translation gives CASSKGLAGVSETQYF.

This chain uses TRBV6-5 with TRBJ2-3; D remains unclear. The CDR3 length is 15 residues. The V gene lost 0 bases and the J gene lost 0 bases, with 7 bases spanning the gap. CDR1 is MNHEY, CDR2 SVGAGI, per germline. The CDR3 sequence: CASSYSLTSTDTQYF. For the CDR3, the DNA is TGTGCCAGCAGTTACTCGTTAACTAGCACAGATACGCAGTATTTT.

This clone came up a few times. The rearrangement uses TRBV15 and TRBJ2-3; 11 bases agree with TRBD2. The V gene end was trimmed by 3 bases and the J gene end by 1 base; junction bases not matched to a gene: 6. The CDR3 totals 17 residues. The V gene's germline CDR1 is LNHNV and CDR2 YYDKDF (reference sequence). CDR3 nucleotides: TGTGCCACCAGCAGTCGCGGGACTAGCGGTGGCACAGATACGCAGTATTTT. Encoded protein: CATSSRGTSGGTDTQYF. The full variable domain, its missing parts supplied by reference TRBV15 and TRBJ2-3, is DAMVIQNPRYQVTQFGKPVTLSCSQTLNHNVMYWYQQKSSQAPKLLFHYYDKDFNNEADTPDNFQSRRPNTSFCFLDIRSPGLGDTAMYLCATSSRGTSGGTDTQYFGPGTRLTVL.

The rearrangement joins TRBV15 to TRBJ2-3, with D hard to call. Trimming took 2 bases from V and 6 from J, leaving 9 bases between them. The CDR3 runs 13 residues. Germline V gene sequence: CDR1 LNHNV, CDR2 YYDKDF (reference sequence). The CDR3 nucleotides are TGTGCCACCAGCAGACCGCCGACCGATACGCAGTATTTT. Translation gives CATSRPPTDTQYF.

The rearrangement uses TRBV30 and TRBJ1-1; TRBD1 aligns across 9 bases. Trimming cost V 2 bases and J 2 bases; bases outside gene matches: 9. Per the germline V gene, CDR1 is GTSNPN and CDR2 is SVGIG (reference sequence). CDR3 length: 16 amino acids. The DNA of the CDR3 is TGTGCCTGGAGTCTGCCGGGACAGGGTCGAAACACTGAAGCTTTCTTT. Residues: CAWSLPGQGRNTEAFF.

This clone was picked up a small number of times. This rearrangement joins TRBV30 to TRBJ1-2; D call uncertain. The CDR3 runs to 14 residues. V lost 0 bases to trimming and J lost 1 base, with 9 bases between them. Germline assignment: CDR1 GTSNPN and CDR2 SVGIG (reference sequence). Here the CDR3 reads CAWSVGNLNYGYTF. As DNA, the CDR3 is TGTGCCTGGAGTGTTGGGAACCTTAACTATGGCTACACCTTC. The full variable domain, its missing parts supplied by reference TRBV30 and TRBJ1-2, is SQTIHQWPATLVQPVGSPLSLECTVEGTSNPNLYWYRQAAGRGLQLLFYSVGIGQISSEVPQNLSASRPQDRQFILSSKKLLLSDSGFYLCAWSVGNLNYGYTFGSGTRLTVV.

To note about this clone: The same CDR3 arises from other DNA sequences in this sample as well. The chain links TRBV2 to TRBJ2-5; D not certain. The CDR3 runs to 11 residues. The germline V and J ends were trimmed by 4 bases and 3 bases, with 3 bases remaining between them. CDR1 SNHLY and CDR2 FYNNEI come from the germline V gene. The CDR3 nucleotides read TGTGCCAGCAGTGTTGAAGAGACCCAGTACTTC. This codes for CASSVEETQYF.

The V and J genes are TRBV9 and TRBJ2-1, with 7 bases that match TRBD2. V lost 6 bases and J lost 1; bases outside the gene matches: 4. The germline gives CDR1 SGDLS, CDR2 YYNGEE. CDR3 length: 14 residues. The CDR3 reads CASNERGSYNEQFF. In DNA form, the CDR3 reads TGTGCCAGCAACGAGCGGGGTTCCTACAATGAGCAGTTCTTC.

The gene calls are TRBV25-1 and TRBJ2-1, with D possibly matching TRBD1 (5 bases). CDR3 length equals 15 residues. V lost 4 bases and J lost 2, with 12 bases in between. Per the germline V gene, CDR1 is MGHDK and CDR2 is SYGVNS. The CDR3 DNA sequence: TGTGCCAGCAGTGGGCGCACAGGCGCCTACAATGAGCAGTTCTTC. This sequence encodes CASSGRTGAYNEQFF.

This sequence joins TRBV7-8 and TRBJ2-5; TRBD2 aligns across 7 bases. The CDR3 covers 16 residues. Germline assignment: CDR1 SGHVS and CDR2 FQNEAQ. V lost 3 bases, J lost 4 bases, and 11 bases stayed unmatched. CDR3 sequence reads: CASSFLVAGRGETQYF. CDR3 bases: TGTGCCAGCAGCTTTCTAGTAGCGGGCCGGGGAGAGACCCAGTACTTC.

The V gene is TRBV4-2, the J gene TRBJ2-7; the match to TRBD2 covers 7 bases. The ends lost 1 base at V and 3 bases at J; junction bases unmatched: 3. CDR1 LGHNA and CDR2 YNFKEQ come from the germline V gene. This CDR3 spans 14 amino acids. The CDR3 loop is CASSQARGDYEQYF. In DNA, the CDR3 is TGTGCCAGCAGCCAAGCCCGGGGGGACTACGAGCAGTACTTC.

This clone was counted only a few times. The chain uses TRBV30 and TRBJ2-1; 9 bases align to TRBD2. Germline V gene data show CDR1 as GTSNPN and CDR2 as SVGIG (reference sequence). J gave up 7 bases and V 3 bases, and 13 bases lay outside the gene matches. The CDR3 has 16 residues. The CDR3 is CAWRAGGLANLNEQFF. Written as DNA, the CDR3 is TGTGCCTGGAGGGCCGGGGGACTAGCAAATCTAAATGAGCAGTTCTTC.

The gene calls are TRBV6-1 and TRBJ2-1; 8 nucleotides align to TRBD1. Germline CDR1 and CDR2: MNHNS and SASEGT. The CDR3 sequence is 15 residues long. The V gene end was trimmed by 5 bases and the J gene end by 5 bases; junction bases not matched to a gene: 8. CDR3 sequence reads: CASSLRDRTNNEQFF. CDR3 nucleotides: TGTGCCAGCAGTCTCCGGGACAGGACAAACAATGAGCAGTTCTTC.

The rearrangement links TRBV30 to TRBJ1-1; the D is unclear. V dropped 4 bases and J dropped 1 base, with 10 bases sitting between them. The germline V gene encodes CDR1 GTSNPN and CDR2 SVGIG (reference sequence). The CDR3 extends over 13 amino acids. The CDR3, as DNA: TGTGCCTGGAAGACCCCAGGGAACACTGAAGCTTTCTTT. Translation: CAWKTPGNTEAFF.

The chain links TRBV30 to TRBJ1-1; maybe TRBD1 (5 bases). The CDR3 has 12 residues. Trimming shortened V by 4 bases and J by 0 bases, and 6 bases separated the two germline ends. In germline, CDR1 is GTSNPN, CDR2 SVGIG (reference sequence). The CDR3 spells CAWKGMNTEAFF. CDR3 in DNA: TGTGCCTGGAAGGGGATGAACACTGAAGCTTTCTTT.

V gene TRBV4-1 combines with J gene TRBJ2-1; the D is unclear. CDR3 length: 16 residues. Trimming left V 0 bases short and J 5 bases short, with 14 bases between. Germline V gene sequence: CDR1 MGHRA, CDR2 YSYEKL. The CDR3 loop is CASSQDSGVRHNEQFF. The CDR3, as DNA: TGCGCCAGCAGCCAAGACTCCGGTGTACGACACAATGAGCAGTTCTTC.

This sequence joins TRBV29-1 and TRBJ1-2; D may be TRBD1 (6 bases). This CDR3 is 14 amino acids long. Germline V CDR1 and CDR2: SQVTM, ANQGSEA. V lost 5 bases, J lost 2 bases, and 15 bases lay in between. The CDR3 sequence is CSVTGGVWNYGYTF. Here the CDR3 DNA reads TGCAGCGTTACTGGGGGCGTGTGGAACTATGGCTACACCTTC.

The CDR3 bases are TGTGCCAGCAGCTTACTCTTGCGGCAGCCCCAGCATTTT. Translation: CASSLLLRQPQHF. The rearrangement links TRBV13 to TRBJ1-5; no definite D call. V shed 2 bases and J shed 7 bases, with 9 bases lying between them. Looked up from germline, CDR1 is PRHDT and CDR2 is FYEKMQ (reference sequence). The CDR3 has 13 amino acids.

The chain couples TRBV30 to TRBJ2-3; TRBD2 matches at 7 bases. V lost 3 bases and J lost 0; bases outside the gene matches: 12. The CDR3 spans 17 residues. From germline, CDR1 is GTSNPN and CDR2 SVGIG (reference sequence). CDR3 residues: CAWSRSRLAKSTDTQYF. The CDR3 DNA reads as TGTGCCTGGAGCCGTTCCCGACTAGCAAAAAGCACAGATACGCAGTATTTT.

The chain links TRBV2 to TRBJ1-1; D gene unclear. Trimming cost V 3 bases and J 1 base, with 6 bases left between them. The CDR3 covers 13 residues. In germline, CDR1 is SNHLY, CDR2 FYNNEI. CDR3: CASSEDPNTEAFF. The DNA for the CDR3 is TGTGCCAGCAGTGAGGACCCGAACACTGAAGCTTTCTTT.

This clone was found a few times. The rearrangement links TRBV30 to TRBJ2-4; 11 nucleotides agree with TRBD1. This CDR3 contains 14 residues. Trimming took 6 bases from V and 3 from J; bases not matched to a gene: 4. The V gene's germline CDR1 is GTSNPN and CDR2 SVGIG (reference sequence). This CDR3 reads CACGQGASKNIQYF. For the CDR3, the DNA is TGTGCCTGCGGACAGGGGGCGAGCAAAAACATTCAGTACTTC.

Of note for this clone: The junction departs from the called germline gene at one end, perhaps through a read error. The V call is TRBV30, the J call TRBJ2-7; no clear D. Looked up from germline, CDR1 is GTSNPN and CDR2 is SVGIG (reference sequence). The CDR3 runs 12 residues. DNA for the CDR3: TGTGCCTGCAGTGTGAGCTCCTACGGGCAGTACTTC. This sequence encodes CACSVSSYGQYF.

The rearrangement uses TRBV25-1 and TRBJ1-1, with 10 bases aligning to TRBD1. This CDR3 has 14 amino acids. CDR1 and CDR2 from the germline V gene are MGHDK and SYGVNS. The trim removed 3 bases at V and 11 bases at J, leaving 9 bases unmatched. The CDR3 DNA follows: TGTGCCAGCAGTGACTCCGGGACAGGGGATACCGCTTTCTTT. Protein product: CASSDSGTGDTAFF.

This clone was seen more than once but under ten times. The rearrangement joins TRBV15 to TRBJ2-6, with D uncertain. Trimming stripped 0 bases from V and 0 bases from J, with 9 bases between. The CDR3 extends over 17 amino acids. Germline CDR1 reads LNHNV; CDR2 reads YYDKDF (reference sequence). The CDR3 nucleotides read TGTGCCACCAGCAGAGATCACGGAGACTCTGGGGCCAACGTCCTGACTTTC. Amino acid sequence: CATSRDHGDSGANVLTF.